The 5 T cell receptor beta chains listed next were all sequenced from one sample in a study of blood T cell repertoires in COVID-19. The assay was immunoSEQ multiplex PCR, and TCRdb's table has in-frame clones only and misses some. The sample lists approximately 340,000 clones; roughly 89% were seen once. Sequenced material: peripheral blood. The receptors derive from a man aged 30-40 years with COVID-19, enrolled during active disease.

This chain uses TRBV10-3 with TRBJ2-7, with 7 bases aligning to TRBD1. The CDR3 extends over 15 amino acids. Germline loops: CDR1 ENHRY, CDR2 SYGVKD. Trimming took 2 bases from V and 3 from J; bases not matched to a gene: 7. The CDR3 nucleotides are TGTGCCATCAGTGAGGCGTTTGGGACAGACTACGAGCAGTACTTC. It yields the protein CAISEAFGTDYEQYF.

V is TRBV6-5 and J is TRBJ2-7, with a weak D call TRBD2 (7 bases). V was trimmed by 10 bases and J by 6 bases, leaving 19 bases between them. Germline CDR1 and CDR2: MNHEY and SVGAGI. The CDR3 runs 13 residues. The CDR3 nucleotides read TGTGCCACCACCCGGGTAAGGGGGGGCGAGCAGTACTTC. It is translated as CATTRVRGGEQYF.

The chain employs TRBV3-1 (or the pseudogene TRBV3-2) and TRBJ2-7; the match to TRBD2 covers 8 bases. Germline assignment: CDR1 LGHDT and CDR2 YNNKEL (reference sequence). The CDR3 consists of 15 residues. J lost 7 bases, V lost 1 base, and 9 bases had no gene match. CDR3 sequence: CASSQGGLDTREQYF. The CDR3 DNA is TGTGCCAGCAGCCAAGGGGGACTAGACACCCGGGAGCAGTACTTC.

The sample holds a few counts of this clone. This sequence joins TRBV18 and TRBJ2-7; 9 nucleotides agree with TRBD1. Trimming removed 3 bases from V and 3 bases from J; junction bases left unmatched: 6. This CDR3 spans 15 amino acids. Germline values: CDR1 KGHSH, CDR2 LQKENI. The CDR3 reads CASSPPRTGDYEQYF. The CDR3 nucleotides read TGTGCCAGCTCACCGCCCCGGACAGGGGACTACGAGCAGTACTTC.

V and J are TRBV29-1 and TRBJ1-1; maybe TRBD1 (6 bases). This CDR3 spans 11 amino acids. Trimming pared 4 bases from V and 8 bases from J, leaving 11 bases between. CDR1 and CDR2 (germline): SQVTM, ANQGSEA. The CDR3 nucleotides read TGCAGCGTTGGCACCGACAGGGAAGCTTTCTTT. Translation: CSVGTDREAFF.